The 29 T cell receptor beta chains below all came from one sample that was sequenced in a study of shared clonotypes between healthy human individuals. The method was immunoSEQ multiplex PCR; TCRdb's version includes in-frame clones alone and lacks a portion of them. The table shows approximately 600,000 clones, with approximately 95% occurring only once. Naivety among CD8 cells was defined by CD45RO negativity and positive CCR7 selection, thereby excluding terminally differentiated effector memory CD45RA+ cells. Source material: naive CD8+ T cells sorted from blood. These receptors all come from a woman younger than 45 in good health.

CDR3 sequence (DNA): TGTGCCAGCAGCTTCAACGAACCGCTTAGCACAGATACGCAGTATTTT. It translates to CASSFNEPLSTDTQYF. V and J are TRBV13 and TRBJ2-3; D uncertain. The germline V gene encodes CDR1 PRHDT and CDR2 FYEKMQ (reference sequence). V lost 3 bases, J lost 0 bases, and 13 bases lay in between. This CDR3 region has 16 residues.

The rearrangement joins TRBV6-5 to TRBJ2-7, with 8 bases lining up with TRBD1. The CDR3 loop spans 15 amino acids. Losses at the gene ends were 0 bases for V and 2 bases for J; bases not matched to a gene: 3. Germline CDR1 is MNHEY and CDR2 is SVGAGI. This CDR3 is CASSYSRDRPYEQYF. CDR3 nucleotide sequence: TGTGCCAGCAGTTACTCCAGGGACAGGCCCTACGAGCAGTACTTC.

The rearrangement links TRBV14 to TRBJ2-1, with 7 bases that match TRBD1. Germline V CDR1 and CDR2: SGHDN, FVKESK. CDR3 length: 19 residues. The trim removed 0 bases at V and 6 bases at J, leaving 17 bases unmatched. The CDR3 spells CASSQDGDSLPSWTNEQFF. For the CDR3, the DNA is TGTGCCAGCAGCCAAGATGGGGACAGCTTGCCATCTTGGACCAATGAGCAGTTCTTC.

The V gene is TRBV28, the J gene TRBJ2-1; D is unclear. Per germline, CDR1 MDHEN and CDR2 SYDVKM. CDR3 length equals 15 residues. V lost 5 bases and J lost 1, with 12 bases in between. The chain's CDR3 is CASSHSSTSYNEQFF. CDR3 nucleotides: TGTGCCAGCAGTCATAGCAGCACGTCCTACAATGAGCAGTTCTTC.

The chain couples TRBV6-1 to TRBJ2-7; D unclear. V dropped 2 bases and J dropped 2 bases, with 10 bases sitting between them. CDR3 length equals 14 residues. The germline gives CDR1 MNHNS, CDR2 SASEGT. CDR3 region: CASSESRYTYEQYF. The CDR3 nucleotides are TGTGCCAGCAGTGAATCTCGTTATACCTACGAGCAGTACTTC.

This clone was detected once. V and J are TRBV7-9 and TRBJ2-7; perhaps TRBD1 as D (6 bases). V was trimmed by 5 bases and J by 4 bases, leaving 12 bases between them. There are 13 residues in the CDR3. Germline assignment: CDR1 SEHNR and CDR2 FQNEAQ (reference sequence). CDR3 nucleotide sequence: TGTGCCAGCAGCCCAAAACAGGGATACGAGCAGTACTTC. Its protein product is CASSPKQGYEQYF.

This chain links TRBV7-9 with TRBJ2-7; TRBD2 matches 7 bases. The CDR3 has 13 residues. Germline CDR1 SEHNR, CDR2 FQNEAQ (reference sequence). V gave up 3 bases and J gave up 5 bases; unmatched junction bases: 4. The CDR3 DNA is TGTGCCAGCAGCTTGAGGACTAGGGACGAGCAGTACTTC. Translated, it gives CASSLRTRDEQYF.

The chain couples TRBV9 to TRBJ2-2; 7 bases fit TRBD1. Germline assignment: CDR1 SGDLS and CDR2 YYNGEE. The CDR3 extends over 14 amino acids. V dropped 7 bases and J dropped 1; count of bases not matched to a gene: 4. This CDR3 reads CASRDRENTGELFF. CDR3 nucleotides: TGTGCCAGCCGAGACAGGGAGAACACCGGGGAGCTGTTTTTT.

This chain links TRBV5-1 with TRBJ2-7; tentative D call: TRBD1 (5 bases). This CDR3 region has 13 residues. In germline, CDR1 is SGHRS, CDR2 YFSETQ. V lost 5 bases and J 1 base, leaving 10 bases between the germline ends. The CDR3 DNA reads as TGCGCCAGCAGGGTCAGGGCGTCCTACGAGCAGTACTTC. Translated, it gives CASRVRASYEQYF.

The gene calls are TRBV7-2 and TRBJ2-7; D is perhaps TRBD1 (6 bases). Per the germline V gene, CDR1 is SGHTA and CDR2 is FQGNSA. V was trimmed by 3 bases and J by 4 bases, leaving 16 bases between them. This CDR3 spans 15 amino acids. DNA of the CDR3: TGTGCCAGCAGCTTCGACGGTTTAACAGGGTACGAGCAGTACTTC. As protein: CASSFDGLTGYEQYF.

V and J are TRBV27 and TRBJ1-5; D gene ambiguous. V dropped 0 bases and J dropped 5 bases, with 5 bases sitting between them. There are 13 residues in the CDR3. Germline loops: CDR1 MNHEY, CDR2 SMNVEV (reference sequence). Written as DNA, the CDR3 is TGTGCCAGCAGTTTATCCCACGATCAGCCCCAGCATTTT. This sequence encodes CASSLSHDQPQHF.

This chain uses TRBV27 with TRBJ2-7; possibly TRBD1 for D (5 bases). V dropped 6 bases and J dropped 4 bases, with 13 bases sitting between them. The germline V gene has CDR1 MNHEY and CDR2 SMNVEV (reference sequence). The CDR3 length is 13 residues. This CDR3 reads CASSPAGLYEQYF. CDR3 bases: TGTGCCAGCAGCCCGGCAGGGTTATACGAGCAGTACTTC.

The V call is TRBV15, the J call TRBJ2-2; 8 bases fit TRBD2. CDR3 length equals 17 residues. J lost 2 bases, V lost 5 bases, and 10 bases had no gene match. Germline CDR1 LNHNV, CDR2 YYDKDF (reference sequence). CDR3 loop: CATSPVPREVNTGELFF. CDR3 sequence (DNA): TGTGCCACCAGCCCCGTCCCGCGGGAGGTCAACACCGGGGAGCTGTTTTTT.

This clone was counted once. The rearrangement joins TRBV29-1 to TRBJ1-1; 7 bases map to TRBD1. Trimming cost V 7 bases and J 3 bases; bases outside gene matches: 5. CDR1 is SQVTM, CDR2 ANQGSEA, per germline. This CDR3 contains 12 residues. CDR3 DNA: TGCAGCGCCAACAGGGGAGACACTGAAGCTTTCTTT. Its translation: CSANRGDTEAFF.

V gene TRBV11-3 combines with J gene TRBJ2-1; TRBD1 matches at 9 bases. CDR1 SGHNT and CDR2 YENEEA come from the germline V gene. This CDR3 is built from 14 residues. V was pared by 5 bases and J by 8 bases, with 7 bases of the junction left unmatched. The CDR3 is CASSLTGGLDEQFF. CDR3 nucleotides: TGTGCCAGCAGCCTCACAGGGGGCCTTGATGAGCAGTTCTTC.

This clone was counted a single time. The genes are TRBV6-5 and TRBJ2-7; 7 bases align to TRBD2. Trimming cost V 1 base and J 3 bases; bases outside gene matches: 3. The CDR3 is 14 amino acids. Germline V lookup: CDR1 MNHEY, CDR2 SVGAGI. In DNA, the CDR3 is TGTGCCAGCAGTTACTTGACTAGCAGCTACGAGCAGTACTTC. Protein: CASSYLTSSYEQYF.

J is TRBJ2-2 and V is TRBV10-3; TRBD2 matches 14 bases. Looked up from germline, CDR1 is ENHRY and CDR2 is SYGVKD. The CDR3 runs 17 residues. V lost 4 bases to trimming and J lost 2 bases; unmatched junction nucleotides: 3. In nucleotides, the CDR3 is TGTGCCATCAGTGTCGGACTAGCGGGGGGTAACACCGGGGAGCTGTTTTTT. Its protein product is CAISVGLAGGNTGELFF.

This chain uses TRBV27 with TRBJ2-7, with 10 bases aligning to TRBD1. Germline V gene sequence: CDR1 MNHEY, CDR2 SMNVEV (reference sequence). There are 15 residues in the CDR3. J gave up 6 bases and V 2 bases, and 7 bases lay outside the gene matches. CDR3 sequence reads: CASSLTGTGVFEQYF. CDR3 bases: TGTGCCAGCAGTTTAACCGGGACAGGGGTATTCGAGCAGTACTTC.

The rearrangement joins TRBV5-1 to TRBJ1-1; D is uncertain. This CDR3 spans 16 amino acids. V lost 9 bases to trimming and J lost 0 bases, with 21 bases between them. In germline, CDR1 is SGHRS, CDR2 YFSETQ. The CDR3 bases are TGCGCCACAAAGCTTGACTGGCGTGAGGTGAACACTGAAGCTTTCTTT. Its translation is CATKLDWREVNTEAFF.

DNA for the CDR3: TGTGCCAGCAGCTTGGGCGGGGTGACTGAAGCTTTCTTT. It specifies CASSLGGVTEAFF. The rearrangement links TRBV5-4 to TRBJ1-1; no reliable D call. CDR3 length: 13 amino acids. Germline assignment: CDR1 SGHNT and CDR2 YYREEE (reference sequence). V shed 0 bases and J shed 5 bases, with 8 bases lying between them.

CDR3 DNA: TGTGCCAGCAGTTTCGGTGGGACGTACGGCGAGCAGTACTTC. The encoded protein is CASSFGGTYGEQYF. J is TRBJ2-7 and V is TRBV27; D may correspond to TRBD1 or TRBD2 (5 bases each). Trimming removed 3 bases at V and 6 bases at J, with 15 bases between. There are 14 residues in the CDR3. Germline CDR1 and CDR2: MNHEY and SMNVEV (reference sequence).

CDR3 sequence (DNA): TGTGCCAGCAGCCAGCTGGAGGTAGGATCCTACGAGCAGTACTTC. Translating gives CASSQLEVGSYEQYF. The chain couples TRBV4-2 to TRBJ2-7, with a tentative D call TRBD2 (5 bases). V lost 3 bases to trimming and J lost 1 base, with 13 bases between them. The length of the CDR3 is 15 residues. CDR1 LGHNA and CDR2 YNFKEQ come from the germline V gene.

V usage is TRBV28 and J usage is TRBJ2-1; D remains ambiguous. This CDR3 contains 13 residues. V dropped 4 bases and J dropped 4 bases, with 8 bases sitting between them. CDR1 is MDHEN and CDR2 is SYDVKM in the germline V gene. The CDR3 region has the DNA TGTGCCAGCAGTTCTGCGGCTTACAATGAGCAGTTCTTC. Amino acid sequence: CASSSAAYNEQFF.

The genes are TRBV10-2 and TRBJ1-5; D is uncertain. V was shortened by 0 bases and J by 5 bases, with 11 bases between the two germline ends. In germline, CDR1 is WSHSY, CDR2 SAAADI. The CDR3 runs 15 residues. CDR3 region: CASSESTIPDQPQHF. The CDR3 DNA follows: TGCGCCAGCAGTGAGTCCACCATCCCCGATCAGCCCCAGCATTTT.

The V and J genes are TRBV13 and TRBJ1-1; 10 positions agree with TRBD1. The CDR3 has 15 amino acids. Germline trimming cut 5 bases from V and 2 bases from J; bases unmatched to any gene: 5. Germline V gene data show CDR1 as PRHDT and CDR2 as FYEKMQ (reference sequence). The CDR3 DNA reads as TGTGCCAGCAGCCAGCCGACAGGGGGCAACACTGAAGCTTTCTTT. Its translation: CASSQPTGGNTEAFF. Complete variable domain (other parts from reference TRBV13 and TRBJ1-1): AAGVIQSPRHLIKEKRETATLKCYPIPRHDTVYWYQQGPGQDPQFLISFYEKMQSDKGSIPDRFSAQQFSDYHSELNMSSLELGDSALYFCASSQPTGGNTEAFFGQGTRLTVV.

This sequence joins TRBV7-9 and TRBJ2-2; perhaps TRBD1 as D (6 bases). The CDR3 is made up of 13 amino acids. CDR1 is SEHNR and CDR2 is FQNEAQ in the germline V gene (reference sequence). The germline V and J ends were trimmed by 5 bases and 7 bases, with 11 bases remaining between them. The DNA for the CDR3 is TGTGCCAGCAGCGGGGGCCGAGTCGGGGAGCTGTTTTTT. As protein: CASSGGRVGELFF. The full variable domain, its missing parts supplied by reference TRBV7-9 and TRBJ2-2, is DTGVSQNPRHKITKRGQNVTFRCDPISEHNRLYWYRQTLGQGPEFLTYFQNEAQLEKSRLLSDRFSAERPKGSFSTLEIQRTEQGDSAMYLCASSGGRVGELFFGEGSRLTVL.

This chain links TRBV2 with TRBJ2-1; 11 bases are a match to TRBD2. This CDR3 is 15 amino acids long. Germline CDR1 reads SNHLY; CDR2 reads FYNNEI. Germline trimming cut 5 bases from V and 6 bases from J; bases unmatched to any gene: 6. CDR3 sequence reads: CASSFKTSGTNEQFF. The CDR3 DNA is TGTGCCAGCAGTTTTAAGACTAGCGGGACCAATGAGCAGTTCTTC.

The DNA for the CDR3 is TGTGCCAGCAGCTTCATTTCGGCGGGAGGGCCCTACGAGCAGTACTTC. This gives the protein CASSFISAGGPYEQYF. The gene calls are TRBV11-3 and TRBJ2-7; 9 bases agree with TRBD2. Germline values: CDR1 SGHNT, CDR2 YENEEA. V was clipped by 3 bases and J by 2 bases; unmatched bases: 8. This CDR3 has 16 amino acids.

V is TRBV27 and J is TRBJ1-1, with 9 bases lining up with TRBD1. J gave up 1 base and V 0 bases, and 9 bases lay outside the gene matches. The CDR3 sequence is 18 residues long. Germline V CDR1 and CDR2: MNHEY, SMNVEV (reference sequence). CDR3 loop: CASSLSGPGTGTNTEAFF. The CDR3, as DNA: TGTGCCAGCAGTTTATCGGGACCCGGGACAGGGACGAACACTGAAGCTTTCTTT.